This T cell receptor (beta chain) was identified in a study of technical replicates of blood from a handful of donors. V lost 1 base and J lost 0, with 16 bases in between. This CDR3 comprises 18 residues. The germline V gene encodes CDR1 SGHAT and CDR2 FQNNGV. This table comes from immunoSEQ multiplex PCR, and its TCRdb copy is limited to in-frame clones, with some not included. The table has fewer than 15,000 clones, around 93% seen once. The chain joins TRBV11-2 to TRBJ1-3; D is unclear. Source material: PBMCs. This receptor was taken from a human donor in good health. The CDR3 here is CASSLVFDTRSSGNTIYF. The CDR3 DNA reads TGTGCCAGCAGCTTAGTCTTTGACACCCGAAGCTCTGGAAACACCATATATTTT. Full variable domain (remainder filled in from reference TRBV11-2 and TRBJ1-3): EAGVAQSPRYKIIEKRQSVAFWCNPISGHATLYWYQQILGQGPKLLIQFQNNGVVDDSQLPKDRFSAERLKGVDSTLKIQPAKLEDSAVYLCASSLVFDTRSSGNTIYFGEGSWLTVV.